This TCR beta chain came from a study of neurological immune-mediated disorders. General study points: When grouped phylogenetically, the repertoires of 18 of the 34 multiple sclerosis patients fell together in one related-CDR3 cluster, which is a possible signature. Association of the multiple sclerosis repertoire cluster with clinical or MRI features was not observed for any feature.

Comment on this clonotype: Its target is not known.

The germline gives CDR1 MNHNS, CDR2 SASEGT. Trimming stripped 6 bases from V and 4 bases from J, with 12 bases between. This CDR3 is built from 14 residues. Every sequencing run generated over 170 million TCR-beta sequences from 15-18 subjects. TCRdb re-called the 5' RACE reads through MiXCR, storing one row per CDR3 protein. The data contain 39,000 or so distinct CDR3 sequences, roughly 2.5% of them singletons. PBMCs stored at -80 C, 2 million in total, were the source of the unsorted libraries. The receptor was derived from a man aged 25-45 years with multiple sclerosis. V and J are TRBV6-1 and TRBJ2-2, with a weak D call TRBD2 (5 bases). The sample taken for sequencing was PBMCs. Here the CDR3 reads CASRVGRTTGELFF. CDR3 nucleotide sequence: TGTGCCAGCAGGGTAGGGAGAACCACCGGGGAGCTGTTTTTT.